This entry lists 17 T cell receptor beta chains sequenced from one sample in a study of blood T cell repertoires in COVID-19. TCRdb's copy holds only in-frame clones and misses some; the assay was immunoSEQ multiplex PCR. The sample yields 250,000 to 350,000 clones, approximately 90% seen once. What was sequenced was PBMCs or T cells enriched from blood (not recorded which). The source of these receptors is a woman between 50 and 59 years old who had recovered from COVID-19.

CDR3 loop: CASSLDGTGGFYEQYF. The DNA for the CDR3 is TGTGCCAGCAGCTTAGACGGGACAGGGGGATTTTACGAGCAGTACTTC. The J gene is TRBJ2-7, the V gene TRBV7-8; 11 bases align to TRBD1. Trimming cost V 1 base and J 4 bases; bases outside gene matches: 6. The germline CDR1 and CDR2 sequences are SGHVS and FQNEAQ. This CDR3 is built from 16 residues.

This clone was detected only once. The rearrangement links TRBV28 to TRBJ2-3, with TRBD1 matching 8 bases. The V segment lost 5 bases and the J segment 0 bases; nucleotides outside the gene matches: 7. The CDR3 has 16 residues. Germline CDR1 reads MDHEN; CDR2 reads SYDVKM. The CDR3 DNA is TGTGCCAGCAGTCCCCTAGGGACAGGAAGCACAGATACGCAGTATTTT. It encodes CASSPLGTGSTDTQYF.

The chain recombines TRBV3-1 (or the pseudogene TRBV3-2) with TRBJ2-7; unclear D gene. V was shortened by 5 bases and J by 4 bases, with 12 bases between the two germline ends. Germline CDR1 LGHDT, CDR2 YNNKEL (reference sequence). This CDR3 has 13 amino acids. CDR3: CASSASERYEQYF. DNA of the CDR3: TGTGCCAGCAGCGCCAGCGAGCGATACGAGCAGTACTTC.

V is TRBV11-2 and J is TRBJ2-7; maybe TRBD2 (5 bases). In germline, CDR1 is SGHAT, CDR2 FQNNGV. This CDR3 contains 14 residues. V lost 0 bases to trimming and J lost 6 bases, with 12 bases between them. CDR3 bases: TGTGCCAGCAGCTTAGATTTGTCAGAGGGCGAGCAGTACTTC. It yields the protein CASSLDLSEGEQYF.

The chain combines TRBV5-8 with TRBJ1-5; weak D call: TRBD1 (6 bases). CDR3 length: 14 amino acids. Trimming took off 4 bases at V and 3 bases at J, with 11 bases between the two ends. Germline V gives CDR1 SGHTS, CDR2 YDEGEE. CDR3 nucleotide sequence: TGTGCCAGCAGCGCCCGGGACATCAATCAGCCCCAGCATTTT. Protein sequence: CASSARDINQPQHF.

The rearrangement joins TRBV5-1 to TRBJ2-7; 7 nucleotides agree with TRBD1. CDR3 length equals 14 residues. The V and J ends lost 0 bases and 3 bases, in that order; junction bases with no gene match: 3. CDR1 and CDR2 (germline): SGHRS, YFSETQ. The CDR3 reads CASSLGGQIYEQYF. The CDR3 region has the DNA TGCGCCAGCAGCTTGGGGGGACAGATCTACGAGCAGTACTTC.

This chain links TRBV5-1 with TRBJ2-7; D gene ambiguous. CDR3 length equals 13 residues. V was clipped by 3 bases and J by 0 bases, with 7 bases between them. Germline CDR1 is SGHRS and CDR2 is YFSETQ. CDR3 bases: TGCGCCAGCAGCTCATTTAGCTCCTACGAGCAGTACTTC. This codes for CASSSFSSYEQYF.

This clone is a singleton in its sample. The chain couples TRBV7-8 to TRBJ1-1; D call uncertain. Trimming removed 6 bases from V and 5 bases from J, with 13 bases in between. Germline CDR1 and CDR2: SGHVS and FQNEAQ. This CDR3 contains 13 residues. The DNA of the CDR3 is TGTGCCAGCAGGTCGAGCGGCGTGACTGAAGCTTTCTTT. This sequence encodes CASRSSGVTEAFF.

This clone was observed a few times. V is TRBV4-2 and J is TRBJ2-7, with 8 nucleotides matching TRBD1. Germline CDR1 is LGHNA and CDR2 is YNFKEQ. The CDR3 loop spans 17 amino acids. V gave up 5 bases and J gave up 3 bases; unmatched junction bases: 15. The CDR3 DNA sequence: TGTGCCAGCAGCACCTCCTTCGGACAGGGTGGTGGCTACGAGCAGTACTTC. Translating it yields CASSTSFGQGGGYEQYF.

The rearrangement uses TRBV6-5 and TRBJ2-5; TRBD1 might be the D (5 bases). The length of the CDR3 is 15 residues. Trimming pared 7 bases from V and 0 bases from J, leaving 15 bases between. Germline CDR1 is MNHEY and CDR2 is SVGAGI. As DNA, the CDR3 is TGTGCCAGCAAGGCGGCAGGGTCGTACCAAGAGACCCAGTACTTC. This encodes CASKAAGSYQETQYF.

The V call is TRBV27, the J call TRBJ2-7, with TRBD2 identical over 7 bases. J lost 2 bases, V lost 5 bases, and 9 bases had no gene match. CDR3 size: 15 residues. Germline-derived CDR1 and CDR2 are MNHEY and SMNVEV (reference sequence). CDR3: CASSPRPSGTYEQYF. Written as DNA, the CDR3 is TGTGCCAGCAGTCCTAGGCCTAGCGGAACCTACGAGCAGTACTTC.

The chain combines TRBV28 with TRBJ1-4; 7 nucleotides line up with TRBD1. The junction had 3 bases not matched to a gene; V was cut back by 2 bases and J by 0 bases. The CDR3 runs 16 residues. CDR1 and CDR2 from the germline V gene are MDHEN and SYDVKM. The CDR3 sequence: CASSLEGTATNEKLFF. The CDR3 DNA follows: TGTGCCAGCAGTTTAGAAGGGACAGCAACTAATGAAAAACTGTTTTTT. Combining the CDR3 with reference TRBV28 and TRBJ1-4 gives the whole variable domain DVKVTQSSRYLVKRTGEKVFLECVQDMDHENMFWYRQDPGLGLRLIYFSYDVKMKEKGDIPEGYSVSREKKERFSLILESASTNQTSMYLCASSLEGTATNEKLFFGSGTQLSVL.

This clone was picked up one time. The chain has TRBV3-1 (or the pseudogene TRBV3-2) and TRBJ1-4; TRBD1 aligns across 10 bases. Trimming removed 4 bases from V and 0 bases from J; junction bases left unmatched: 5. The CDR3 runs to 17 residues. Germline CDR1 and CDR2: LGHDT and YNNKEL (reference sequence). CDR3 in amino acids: CASSRRQGATTNEKLFF. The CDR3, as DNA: TGTGCCAGCAGCCGTCGACAGGGGGCCACAACTAATGAAAAACTGTTTTTT.

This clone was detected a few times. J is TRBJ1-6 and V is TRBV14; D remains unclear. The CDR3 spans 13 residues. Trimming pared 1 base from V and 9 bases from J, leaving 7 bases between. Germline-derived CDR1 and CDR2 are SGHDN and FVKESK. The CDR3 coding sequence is TGTGCCAGCAGCCAAGTCTTCCCTTCACCCCTCCACTTT. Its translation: CASSQVFPSPLHF.

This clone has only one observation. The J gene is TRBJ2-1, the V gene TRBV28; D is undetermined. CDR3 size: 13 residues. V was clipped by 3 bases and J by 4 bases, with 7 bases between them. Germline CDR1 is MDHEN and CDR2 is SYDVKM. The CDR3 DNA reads TGTGCCAGCAGTTTTATCAGGTACAATGAGCAGTTCTTC. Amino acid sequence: CASSFIRYNEQFF.

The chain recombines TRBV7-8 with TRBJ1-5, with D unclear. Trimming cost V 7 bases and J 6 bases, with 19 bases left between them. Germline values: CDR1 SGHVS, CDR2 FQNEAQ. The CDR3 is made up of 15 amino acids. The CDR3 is CASTLESGVSQPQHF. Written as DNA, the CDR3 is TGTGCCAGCACCCTAGAATCCGGGGTCAGTCAGCCCCAGCATTTT. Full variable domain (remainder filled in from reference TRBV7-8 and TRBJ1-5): GAGVSQSPRYKVAKRGQDVALRCDPISGHVSLFWYQQALGQGPEFLTYFQNEAQLDKSGLPSDRFFAERPEGSVSTLKIQRTQQEDSAVYLCASTLESGVSQPQHFGDGTRLSIL.

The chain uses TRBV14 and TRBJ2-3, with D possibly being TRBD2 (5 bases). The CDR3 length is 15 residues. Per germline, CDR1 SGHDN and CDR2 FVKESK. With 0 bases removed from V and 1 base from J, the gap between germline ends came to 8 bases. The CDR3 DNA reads TGTGCCAGCAGCCAAGACCCAGCGGGCACAGATACGCAGTATTTT. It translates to CASSQDPAGTDTQYF.